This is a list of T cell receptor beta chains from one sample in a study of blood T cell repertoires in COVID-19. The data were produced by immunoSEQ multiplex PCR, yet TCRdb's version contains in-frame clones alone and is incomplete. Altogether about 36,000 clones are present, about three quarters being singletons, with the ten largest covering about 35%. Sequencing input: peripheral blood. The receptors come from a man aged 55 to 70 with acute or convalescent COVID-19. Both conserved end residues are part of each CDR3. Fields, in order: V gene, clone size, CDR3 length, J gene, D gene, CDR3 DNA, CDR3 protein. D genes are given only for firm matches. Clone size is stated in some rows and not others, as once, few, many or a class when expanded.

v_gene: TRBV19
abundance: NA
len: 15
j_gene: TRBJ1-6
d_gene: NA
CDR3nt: TGTGCCAGTAGTACTTCCCGAGAATATAATTCACCCCTCCACTTT
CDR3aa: CASSTSREYNSPLHF

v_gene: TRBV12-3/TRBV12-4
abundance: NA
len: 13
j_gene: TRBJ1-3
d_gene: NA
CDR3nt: TGTGCCAGCAGCGGAGGATCTGGAAACACCATATATTTT
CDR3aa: CASSGGSGNTIYF

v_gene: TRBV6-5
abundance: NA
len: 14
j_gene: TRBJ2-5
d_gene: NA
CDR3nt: TGTGCCACCAGAACGACAGTCTCGATGGGGACCCAGTACTTC
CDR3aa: CATRTTVSMGTQYF

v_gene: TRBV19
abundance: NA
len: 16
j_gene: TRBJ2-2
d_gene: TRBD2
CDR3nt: TGTGCCAGTAGTACCCTAGCGGGACCATCCACCGGGGAGCTGTTTTTT
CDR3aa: CASSTLAGPSTGELFF

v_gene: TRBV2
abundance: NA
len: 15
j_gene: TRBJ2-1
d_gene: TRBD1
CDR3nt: TGTGCCAGCAGTGAGAGGGGGACAGGGATTACCAAGCAGTTCTTC
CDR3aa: CASSERGTGITKQFF

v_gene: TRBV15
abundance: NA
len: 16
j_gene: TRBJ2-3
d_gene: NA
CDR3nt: TGTGCCACCAGCAGCCCGGGGCGGGGTCCGTCCGATACGCAGTATTTT
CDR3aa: CATSSPGRGPSDTQYF

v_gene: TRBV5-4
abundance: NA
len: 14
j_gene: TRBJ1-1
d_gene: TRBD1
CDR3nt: TGTGCCAGCAGCCGACAGGGGTTGAACACTGAAGCTTTCTTT
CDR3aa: CASSRQGLNTEAFF

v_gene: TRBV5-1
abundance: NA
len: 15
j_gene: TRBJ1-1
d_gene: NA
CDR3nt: TGCGCCAGCAGCTACATACAGGGTGTTTCAACTGAAGCTTTCTTT
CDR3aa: CASSYIQGVSTEAFF

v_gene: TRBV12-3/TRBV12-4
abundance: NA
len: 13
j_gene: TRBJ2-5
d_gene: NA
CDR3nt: TGTGCCAGCAGTTCTTCAGCAGGGGAGACCCAGTACTTC
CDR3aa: CASSSSAGETQYF

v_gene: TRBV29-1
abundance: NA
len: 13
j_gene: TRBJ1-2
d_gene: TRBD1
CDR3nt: TGCAGCGTTGAAGATCAGACAGGGGGAGGCTACACCTTC
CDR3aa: CSVEDQTGGGYTF

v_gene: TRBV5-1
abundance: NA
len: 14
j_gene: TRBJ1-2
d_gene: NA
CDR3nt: TGCGCCAGCGGAATTGGGGCGGGGAACTATGGCTACACCTTC
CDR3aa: CASGIGAGNYGYTF

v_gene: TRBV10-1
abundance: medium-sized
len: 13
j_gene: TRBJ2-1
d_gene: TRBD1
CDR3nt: TGCGCCAGCAGTTGGCAGGGGGCTCGGGAGCAGTTCTTC
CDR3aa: CASSWQGAREQFF

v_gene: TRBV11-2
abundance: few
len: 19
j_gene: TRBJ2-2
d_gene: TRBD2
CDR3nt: TGTGCCAGCAGCCAACGACCCCGGCTAGCGGGAGGGAACACCGGGGAGCTGTTTTTT
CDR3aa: CASSQRPRLAGGNTGELFF

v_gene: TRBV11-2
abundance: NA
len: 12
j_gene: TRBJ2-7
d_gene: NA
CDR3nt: TGTGCCAGCAGCCAGGGAAGTTACGAGCAGTACTTC
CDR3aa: CASSQGSYEQYF

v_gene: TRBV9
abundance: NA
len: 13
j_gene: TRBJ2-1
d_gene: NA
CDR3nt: TGTGCCAGCAGCGCGACTGGGTTCAATGAGCAGTTCTTC
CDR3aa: CASSATGFNEQFF

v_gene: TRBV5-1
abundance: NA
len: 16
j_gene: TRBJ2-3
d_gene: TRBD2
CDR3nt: TGCGCCAGCAGCTTGGCTGCGGGAGGGTTTACAGATACGCAGTATTTT
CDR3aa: CASSLAAGGFTDTQYF

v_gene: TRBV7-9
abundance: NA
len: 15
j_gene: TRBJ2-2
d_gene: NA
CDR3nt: TGTGCCAGCAGCTTAGCGGGAGGGAACACCGGGGAGCTGTTTTTT
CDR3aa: CASSLAGGNTGELFF

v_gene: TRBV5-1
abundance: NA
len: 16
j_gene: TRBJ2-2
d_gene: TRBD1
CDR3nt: TGCGCCAGCAGGAAATTAGGACAGGCCAACACCGGGGAGCTGTTTTTT
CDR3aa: CASRKLGQANTGELFF

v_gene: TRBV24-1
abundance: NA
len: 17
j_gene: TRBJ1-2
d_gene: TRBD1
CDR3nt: TGTGCCACCAGTGATTTCCCGGGACAGGGGGTAGCGGGTGGCTACACCTTC
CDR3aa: CATSDFPGQGVAGGYTF

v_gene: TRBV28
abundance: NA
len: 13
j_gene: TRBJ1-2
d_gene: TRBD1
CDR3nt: TGTGCCACCAGACAGGGGGCTCAGTATGGCTACACCTTC
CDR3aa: CATRQGAQYGYTF

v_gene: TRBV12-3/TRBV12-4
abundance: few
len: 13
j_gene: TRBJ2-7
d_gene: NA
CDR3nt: TGTGCCAGCAGTTTGGGCGGAGGCTACGAGCAGTACTTC
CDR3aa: CASSLGGGYEQYF

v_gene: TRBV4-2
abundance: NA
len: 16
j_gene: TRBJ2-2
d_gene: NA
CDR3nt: TGTGCCAGCAGCCAATCATGGGGGGTTGGGTCCGGGGAGCTGTTTTTT
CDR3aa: CASSQSWGVGSGELFF

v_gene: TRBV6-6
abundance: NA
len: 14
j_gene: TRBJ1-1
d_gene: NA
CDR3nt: TGTGCCAGCAGTTCCACCCAGGGGAACACTGAAGCTTTCTTT
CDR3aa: CASSSTQGNTEAFF

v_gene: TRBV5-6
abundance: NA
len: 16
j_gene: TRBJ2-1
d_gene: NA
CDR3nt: TGTGCCAGCAGCTTTGAGCGGTTTAGCTCCTACAATGAGCAGTTCTTC
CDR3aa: CASSFERFSSYNEQFF

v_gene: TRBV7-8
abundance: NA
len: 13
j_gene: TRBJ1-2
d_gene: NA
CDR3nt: TGTGCCAGCAGCTTAGTCCAGGGATCGGGCTACACCTTC
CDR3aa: CASSLVQGSGYTF

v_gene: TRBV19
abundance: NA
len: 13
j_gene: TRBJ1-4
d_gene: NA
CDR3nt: TGTGCCAGTAGTATAGAGGGGCGTGAAAAACTGTTTTTT
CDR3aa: CASSIEGREKLFF

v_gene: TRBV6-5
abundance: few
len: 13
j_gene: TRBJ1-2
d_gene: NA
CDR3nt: TGTGCCAGCGGGAAAGGACAGTCCTATGGCTACACCTTC
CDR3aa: CASGKGQSYGYTF

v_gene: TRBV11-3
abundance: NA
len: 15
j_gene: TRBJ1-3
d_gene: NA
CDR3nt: TGTGCCAGCAGCTCCGGGGGAGTCTCTGGAAACACCATATATTTT
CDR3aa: CASSSGGVSGNTIYF

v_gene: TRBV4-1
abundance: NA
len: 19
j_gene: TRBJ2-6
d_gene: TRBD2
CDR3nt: TGCGCCAGCAGCCAAGATCGGATAGCGGGGAACTCTGGGGCCAACGTCCTGACTTTC
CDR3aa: CASSQDRIAGNSGANVLTF

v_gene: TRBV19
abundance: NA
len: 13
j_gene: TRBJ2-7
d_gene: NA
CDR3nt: TGTGCCAGTAGTATTGAGGTCTCCTACGAGCAGTACTTC
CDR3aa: CASSIEVSYEQYF

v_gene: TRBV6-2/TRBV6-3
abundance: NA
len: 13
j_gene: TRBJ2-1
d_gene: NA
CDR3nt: TGTGCCAGCAGTCAGACTCCCTCCAATGAGCAGTTCTTC
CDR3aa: CASSQTPSNEQFF

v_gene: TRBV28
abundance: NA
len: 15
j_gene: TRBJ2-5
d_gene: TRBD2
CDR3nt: TGTGCCAGCAGTTTATCGGCGGGAGTAGGGGAGACCCAGTACTTC
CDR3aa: CASSLSAGVGETQYF

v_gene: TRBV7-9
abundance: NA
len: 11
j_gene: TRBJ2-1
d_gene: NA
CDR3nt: TGTGCCAGCCAAGCGGGCACTGAGCAGTTCTTC
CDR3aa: CASQAGTEQFF